The 10 T cell receptor beta chains reported below all come from one sample, sequenced in a study of cytomegalovirus exposure and HLA in healthy donors. PCR used 60 Vbeta primers and 13 Jbeta primers. TCRdb's copy holds only in-frame clones and misses some; the assay was immunoSEQ multiplex PCR. The sample carries under 200,000 clones, 73% recorded once. The specimen was PBMCs. The origin of the receptors is a woman between 18 and 29 years old in good health and CMV-seropositive.

This chain connects TRBV30 to TRBJ2-2; 9 bases map to TRBD1. The CDR3 length is 16 residues. The V segment lost 0 bases and the J segment 4 bases; nucleotides outside the gene matches: 6. CDR1 is GTSNPN and CDR2 is SVGIG in the germline V gene (reference sequence). The DNA for the CDR3 is TGTGCCTGGAGTGTACACAGGGGGCAGGGCACCGGGGAGCTGTTTTTT. Translated, it gives CAWSVHRGQGTGELFF.

This clone was detected only once. The chain uses TRBV6-4 and TRBJ2-1, with TRBD1 matching 7 bases. This CDR3 is built from 13 residues. CDR1 is MRHNA, CDR2 SNTAGT, per germline. With V trimmed by 10 bases and J by 15 bases, 18 bases remained unmatched. CDR3 DNA sequence: TGTGCCACCTCAACCAATACAGGGGTAGGCCTGTTCTTC. Its protein product is CATSTNTGVGLFF.

The chain carries TRBV4-3 and TRBJ1-6, with TRBD1 matching 7 bases. There are 18 residues in the CDR3. Germline CDR1 and CDR2: LGHNA and YSLEER. J gave up 7 bases and V 3 bases, and 15 bases lay outside the gene matches. CDR3 bases: TGCGCCAGCAGCCACCAGACCGGACAGGAGAATTTAAATTCACCCCTCCACTTT. It translates to CASSHQTGQENLNSPLHF.

J is TRBJ1-1 and V is TRBV2; a weak D match, TRBD1 (6 bases). V was shortened by 4 bases and J by 4 bases, with 10 bases between the two germline ends. The CDR3 covers 13 residues. The germline CDR1 and CDR2 sequences are SNHLY and FYNNEI. Here the CDR3 DNA reads TGTGCCAGCAGTGGGGGACACCTCACTGAAGCTTTCTTT. It translates to CASSGGHLTEAFF. Looking up the rest from reference TRBV2 and TRBJ1-1 gives the full variable domain: EPEVTQTPSHQVTQMGQEVILRCVPISNHLYFYWYRQILGQKVEFLVSFYNNEISEKSEIFDDQFSVERPDGSNFTLKIRSTKLEDSAMYFCASSGGHLTEAFFGQGTRLTVV.

This chain connects TRBV7-9 to TRBJ1-2; a possible D gene is TRBD1 (6 bases). The V end lost 3 bases, the J end lost 6 bases, and 11 bases lay between the germline ends. The germline CDR1 and CDR2 sequences are SEHNR and FQNEAQ (reference sequence). The length of the CDR3 is 13 residues. CDR3 sequence reads: CASSFGGPDGYTF. The CDR3 DNA reads as TGTGCCAGCAGCTTCGGGGGGCCCGATGGCTACACCTTC.

The chain joins TRBV7-2 to TRBJ1-1; D remains unclear. The CDR3 is made up of 14 amino acids. Trimming pared 3 bases from V and 3 bases from J, leaving 11 bases between. Germline lookup yields CDR1 SGHTA and CDR2 FQGNSA. The CDR3 loop reads CASSFFPPDTEAFF. The CDR3 DNA reads TGTGCCAGCAGCTTTTTCCCCCCGGACACTGAAGCTTTCTTT.

There are a few counts of this clone. This chain joins TRBV5-6 and TRBJ1-2; D remains unclear. The CDR3 covers 15 residues. Trimming stripped 4 bases from V and 1 base from J, with 14 bases between. Germline lookup yields CDR1 SGHDT and CDR2 YYEEEE. The CDR3 protein is CASSQLATVNYGYTF. CDR3 DNA sequence: TGTGCCAGCAGCCAACTCGCCACAGTTAACTATGGCTACACCTTC.

The chain links TRBV2 to TRBJ1-5; D call uncertain. In germline, CDR1 is SNHLY, CDR2 FYNNEI. V was cut by 1 base and J by 4 bases, with 11 bases left in between. This CDR3 region has 15 residues. The DNA of the CDR3 is TGTGCCAGCAGTGAAGGCACAGCCCCTAATCAGCCCCAGCATTTT. It translates to CASSEGTAPNQPQHF. The full variable domain, rest sourced from reference TRBV2 and TRBJ1-5, is EPEVTQTPSHQVTQMGQEVILRCVPISNHLYFYWYRQILGQKVEFLVSFYNNEISEKSEIFDDQFSVERPDGSNFTLKIRSTKLEDSAMYFCASSEGTAPNQPQHFGDGTRLSIL.

The V and J genes are TRBV30 and TRBJ2-6, with D unresolved. There are 11 residues in the CDR3. Trimming pared 2 bases from V and 11 bases from J, leaving 7 bases between. Looked up from germline, CDR1 is GTSNPN and CDR2 is SVGIG (reference sequence). This CDR3 is CAWSNSHVLTF. The CDR3 DNA sequence: TGTGCCTGGAGTAACAGCCACGTCCTGACTTTC.

This clone was observed once. V and J are TRBV9 and TRBJ2-5; 9 bases are a match to TRBD1. Trimming removed 0 bases from V and 4 bases from J; junction bases left unmatched: 1. CDR1 is SGDLS, CDR2 YYNGEE, per germline. There are 14 residues in the CDR3. For the CDR3, the DNA is TGTGCCAGCAGCGTAGAGGGACAGGGAGAGACCCAGTACTTC. Translating it yields CASSVEGQGETQYF.